This entry lists 3 T cell receptor beta chains sequenced from one sample in a study of Graves' ophthalmopathy and Graves' hyperthyroidism. Amplification targeted the TCR beta CDR3 regions, with RNA transcripts as the source material. Second-round multiplex PCR followed a first-round RT-PCR using HTBI primers. TCRdb ran MiXCR on the multiplex PCR reads and lists one entry per CDR3 protein. The sample contains just over 600,000 distinct CDR3 sequences, around a fifth of which appear only once. The sequencing sample was made of peripheral blood. Receptors originate from a woman under 30 with stable Graves' hyperthyroidism. Some clones in this sample may be carry-over from other donors' samples.

In the case of this clonotype: A read error may be the cause here, since a much bigger clone is one base away. The V call is TRBV12-3 or TRBV12-4, the J call TRBJ2-5; the D is unclear. The CDR3 length is 14 residues. The CDR3 reads CASSLITRQETKYF. CDR3 nucleotide sequence: TGTGCCAGCAGTTTAATCACCCGCCAAGAGACCAAGTACTTC.

A word on this clonotype: A much larger clone is a single base away; this may be a read error. The chain combines TRBV10-2 with TRBJ2-7; D possibly uses TRBD1 or TRBD2 (6 bases each). CDR1 WSHSY and CDR2 SAAADI come from the germline V gene. The CDR3 is 14 residues long. CDR3 nucleotides: TGCGTCAGCACCGAGGGGGGTACAACCTACGAGCAGTACTTC. This gives the protein CVSTEGGTTYEQYF.

This clonotype showed up just a few times. J is TRBJ2-2 and V is TRBV11-2; D uncertain. Germline CDR1 is SGHAT and CDR2 is FQNNGV. The CDR3 is made up of 14 amino acids. V was clipped by 6 bases and J by 0 bases, with 8 bases between them. CDR3 DNA: TGTGCCAGCAGACCATACGCGAACACCGGGGAGCTGTTTTTT. It yields the protein CASRPYANTGELFF.